The T cell receptor (beta chain) under discussion was sequenced for a study of blood T cell repertoires in COVID-19. Study in general: The United States, Italy and Spain supplied acute and convalescent COVID-19 samples. From T cells, B-cell-depleted T cells, or PBMCs came the material, which was cDNA or gDNA.

The trim removed 4 bases at V and 4 bases at J, leaving 5 bases unmatched. Germline V gives CDR1 KGHDR, CDR2 SFDVKD. This CDR3 has 14 amino acids. Original data processing: Nucleated cell counts were estimated from reference gene primer amplification. The assay was immunoSEQ multiplex PCR, and TCRdb's table has in-frame clones only and misses some. V, J and clone size derive from that table, while D and trimming were established from the DNA sequence. Among roughly 100,000 clones, 75% to 90% were seen once, and the ten largest hold roughly 14%. The sequenced sample was peripheral blood. The chain recombines TRBV24-1 with TRBJ2-5, with 7 bases identical to TRBD2. The TCR sequence derives from a man between 50 and 59 years old with acute or convalescent COVID-19. CDR3 region: CATSDELASETQYF. In DNA, the CDR3 is TGTGCCACCAGTGACGAACTAGCGTCAGAGACCCAGTACTTC.